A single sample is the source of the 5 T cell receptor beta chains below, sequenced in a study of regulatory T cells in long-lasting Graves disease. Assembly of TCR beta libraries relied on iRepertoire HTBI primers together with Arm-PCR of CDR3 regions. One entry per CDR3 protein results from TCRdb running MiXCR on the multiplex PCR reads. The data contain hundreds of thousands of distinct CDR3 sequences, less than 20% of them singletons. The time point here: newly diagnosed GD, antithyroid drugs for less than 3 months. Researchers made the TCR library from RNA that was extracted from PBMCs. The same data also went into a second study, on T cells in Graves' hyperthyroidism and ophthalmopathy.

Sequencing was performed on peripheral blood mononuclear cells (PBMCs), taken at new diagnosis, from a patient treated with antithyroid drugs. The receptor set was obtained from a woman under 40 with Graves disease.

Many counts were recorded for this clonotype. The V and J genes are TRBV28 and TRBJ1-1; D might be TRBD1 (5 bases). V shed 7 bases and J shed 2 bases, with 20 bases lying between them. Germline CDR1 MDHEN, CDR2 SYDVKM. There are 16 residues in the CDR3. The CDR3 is CASNPAQGRGNTEAFF. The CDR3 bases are TGTGCCAGCAACCCGGCGCAGGGACGGGGCAACACTGAAGCTTTCTTT.

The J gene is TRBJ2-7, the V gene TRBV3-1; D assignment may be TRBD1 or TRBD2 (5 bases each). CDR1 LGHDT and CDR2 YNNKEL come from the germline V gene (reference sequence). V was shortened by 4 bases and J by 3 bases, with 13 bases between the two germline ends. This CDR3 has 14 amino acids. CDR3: CASSPGTQLYEQYF. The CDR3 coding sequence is TGTGCCAGCAGCCCCGGGACCCAACTCTACGAGCAGTACTTC.

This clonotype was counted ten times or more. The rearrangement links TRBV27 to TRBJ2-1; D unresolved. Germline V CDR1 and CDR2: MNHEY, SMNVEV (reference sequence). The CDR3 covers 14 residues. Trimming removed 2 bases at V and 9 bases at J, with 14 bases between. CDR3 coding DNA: TGTGCCAGCAGTTTAGTAAACCCAGATCGTGAGCAGTTCTTC. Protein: CASSLVNPDREQFF.

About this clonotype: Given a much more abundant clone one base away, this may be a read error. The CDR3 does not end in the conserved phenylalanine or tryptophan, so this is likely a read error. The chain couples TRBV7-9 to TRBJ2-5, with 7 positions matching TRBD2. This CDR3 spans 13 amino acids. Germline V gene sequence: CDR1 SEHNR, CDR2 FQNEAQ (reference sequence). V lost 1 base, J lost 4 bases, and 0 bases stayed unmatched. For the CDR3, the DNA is TGTGCCAGCAGCTTAGAGCGGGGAGAGACCCAGTACTCC. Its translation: CASSLERGETQYS.

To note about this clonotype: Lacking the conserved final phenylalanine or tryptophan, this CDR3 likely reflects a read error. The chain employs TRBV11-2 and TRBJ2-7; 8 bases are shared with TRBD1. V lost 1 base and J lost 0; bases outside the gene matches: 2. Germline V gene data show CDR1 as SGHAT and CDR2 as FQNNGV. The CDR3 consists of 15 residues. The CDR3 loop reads CASSLVGTGSYEQYS. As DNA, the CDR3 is TGTGCCAGCAGCTTAGTTGGGACAGGCTCCTACGAGCAGTACTCC.